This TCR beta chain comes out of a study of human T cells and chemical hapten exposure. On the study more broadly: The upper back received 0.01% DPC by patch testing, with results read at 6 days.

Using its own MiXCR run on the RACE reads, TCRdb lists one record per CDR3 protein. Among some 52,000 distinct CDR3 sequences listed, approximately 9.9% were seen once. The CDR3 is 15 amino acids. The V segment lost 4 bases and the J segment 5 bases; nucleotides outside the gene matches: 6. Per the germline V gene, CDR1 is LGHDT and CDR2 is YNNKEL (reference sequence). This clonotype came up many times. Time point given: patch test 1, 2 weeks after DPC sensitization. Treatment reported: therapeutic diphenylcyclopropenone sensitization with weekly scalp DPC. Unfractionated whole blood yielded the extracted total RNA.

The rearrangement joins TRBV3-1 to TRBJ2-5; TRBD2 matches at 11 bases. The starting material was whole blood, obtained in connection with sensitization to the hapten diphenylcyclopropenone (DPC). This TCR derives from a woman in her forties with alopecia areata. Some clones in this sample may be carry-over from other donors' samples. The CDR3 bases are TGTGCCAGCAGCCCCAATCTAGCGGGAGGTGAGACCCAGTACTTC. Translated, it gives CASSPNLAGGETQYF.